The rows below give T cell receptor beta chains drawn from one sample of a study of cytomegalovirus exposure and HLA in healthy donors. Generated by immunoSEQ multiplex PCR, the TCRdb table keeps only in-frame clones and is missing some. The data hold under 150,000 clones, with around 78% observed a single time. The sequencing sample was made of PBMCs. The receptor source for this set is a woman in her forties or fifties in good health and CMV-seronegative. Each CDR3 is given with its conserved first and last residue. Fields, in order: J gene, CDR3 length, clone size, V gene, D gene, CDR3 DNA, CDR3 protein. D genes are given only for firm matches. The listing skips clone size in some rows; elsewhere it reads once, few, many or a size class.

>TRBJ2-3|13|NA|TRBV5-6|NA
TGTGCCAGCAGCGCGGACTACACAGATACGCAGTATTTT
CASSADYTDTQYF
>TRBJ2-1|15|NA|TRBV12-5|TRBD2
TGTGCTAGTGGGACTAGCGGGAGGTGGTCGAATGAGCAGTTCTTC
CASGTSGRWSNEQFF
>TRBJ2-1|15|NA|TRBV7-9|TRBD2
TGTGCCAGCAGCGACCGGACTAGCGGGGACAATGAGCAGTTCTTC
CASSDRTSGDNEQFF
>TRBJ2-2|14|NA|TRBV9|NA
TGTGCCAGCTTGGGCAGGGGGAACACCGGGGAGCTGTTTTTT
CASLGRGNTGELFF
>TRBJ1-1|14|NA|TRBV5-5|TRBD1
TGTGCCAGCAGCGCGGGACAGCCAGAAAGACTTGCTTTCTTT
CASSAGQPERLAFF
>TRBJ1-1|12|NA|TRBV9|NA
TGTGCCAGCCGGGGGATCAACACTGAAGCTTTCTTT
CASRGINTEAFF
>TRBJ1-1|13|NA|TRBV30|NA
TGTGCCTGGACCGGCAGGGAAAACACTGAAGCTTTCTTT
CAWTGRENTEAFF
>TRBJ2-7|14|NA|TRBV27|TRBD1
TGTGCCAGCAGGGACAGGGGAACCTACCACGAGCAGTACTTC
CASRDRGTYHEQYF
>TRBJ1-5|13|NA|TRBV2|NA
TGTGCCAGCGCGGGAGGGGGATATCAGCCCCAGCATTTT
CASAGGGYQPQHF
>TRBJ2-3|14|NA|TRBV7-8|TRBD1
TGTGCCAGCAGCCCTCTGTCAGGGGGCGATACGCAGTATTTT
CASSPLSGGDTQYF
>TRBJ2-7|14|NA|TRBV7-9|NA
TGTGCCAGCAGCCCTAGGAACATCGCCTACGAGCAGTACTTC
CASSPRNIAYEQYF
>TRBJ2-1|14|NA|TRBV10-3|NA
TGTGCCATCAGTGAGTCCCAGGGTCACAATGAGCAGTTCTTC
CAISESQGHNEQFF
>TRBJ2-1|15|NA|TRBV27|TRBD2
TGTGCCAGCAGTTTACTAGCGGGAGTAGAGGATGAGCAGTTCTTC
CASSLLAGVEDEQFF
>TRBJ2-1|15|NA|TRBV5-4|NA
TGTGCCAGCAGCTTAGACAGGAGCTCCTACAATGAGCAGTTCTTC
CASSLDRSSYNEQFF
>TRBJ2-7|13|few|TRBV30|NA
TGTGCCTGGGACCAGGGAAGCTCCTACGAGCAGTACTTC
CAWDQGSSYEQYF
>TRBJ2-5|11|NA|TRBV6-5|NA
TGTGCCAGCACTCGGGGAGGGACCCAGTACTTC
CASTRGGTQYF
>TRBJ1-5|12|NA|TRBV28|TRBD1
TGTGCCAGCCGACAGGGTCCTCAGCCCCAGCATTTT
CASRQGPQPQHF
>TRBJ1-3|12|NA|TRBV2|NA
TGTGCCAGCAGTGTGATAGGAGGGACCTCATATTTT
CASSVIGGTSYF
>TRBJ2-1|16|NA|TRBV27|NA
TGTGCCAGCAGTTTCATTCTAGATCCGGCTTACAATGAGCAGTTCTTC
CASSFILDPAYNEQFF
>TRBJ2-1|14|NA|TRBV18|TRBD2
TGTGCCAGCTCACCTATAGCGGGAATGGATGAGCAGTTCTTC
CASSPIAGMDEQFF
>TRBJ1-4|15|NA|TRBV7-6|TRBD1
TGTGCCAGCAGCTCGACGGGACAGGGTTCTGAAAAACTGTTTTTT
CASSSTGQGSEKLFF
>TRBJ2-1|15|NA|TRBV9|NA
TGTGCCAGCAGCCCCACCGCAGGAAGGCCACCCGGGCAGTTCTTC
CASSPTAGRPPGQFF
>TRBJ2-3|13|NA|TRBV9|NA
TGTGCCAGCGGTGAGGCCCGCACAGATACGCAGTATTTT
CASGEARTDTQYF
>TRBJ1-2|16|NA|TRBV28|TRBD1
TGTGCCAGCAGTTTCCCGGGACAGGGATCAATCTATGGCTACACCTTC
CASSFPGQGSIYGYTF
>TRBJ1-5|14|NA|TRBV27|NA
TGTGCCAGCAGACCGGAGCTCCCCGGCCAGCCCCAGCATTTT
CASRPELPGQPQHF
>TRBJ2-7|14|NA|TRBV27|NA
TGTGCCAGCAGTCCCACTTGGGGGGACTACGAGCAGTACTTC
CASSPTWGDYEQYF
>TRBJ2-7|15|NA|TRBV30|TRBD1
TGTGCCTGGAGTTATACAGGGGGGATCTCCTACGAGCAGTACTTC
CAWSYTGGISYEQYF